Each of the 3 T cell receptor beta chains below was sequenced from the same sample in a study of T-cell reconstitution after alpha-beta-depleted transplantation in children. Preparing the TCRbeta library involved the use of unique molecular identifiers. TCRdb reprocessed the PCR reads via MiXCR and lists one record per CDR3 protein. This sample has roughly 250,000 distinct CDR3 sequences, with approximately 8% found just once. The starting material was PBMCs, mostly from graft donor cells, obtained 180 days after TCRalphabeta/CD19-depleted stem cell transplant. The receptors shown here come from a male patient younger than 18 who had a stem cell transplant for acute lymphoblastic leukemia, so the T cells may come from the graft donor.

In this sample, this clonotype turned up many times. The chain employs TRBV20-1 and TRBJ1-3; D gene ambiguous. The CDR3 sequence is 16 residues long. The V end was cut by 3 bases, the J end by 0 bases, with 15 bases between. The germline CDR1 and CDR2 sequences are DFQATT and SNEGSKA (reference sequence). CDR3 sequence (DNA): TGCAGTGCTAGTAGAGACGCGACGGACTCTGGAAACACCATATATTTT. Amino acid sequence: CSASRDATDSGNTIYF.

This clonotype was seen a few times. This chain joins TRBV18 and TRBJ2-7; D might be TRBD1 or TRBD2, each matching 5 bases. The germline CDR1 and CDR2 sequences are KGHSH and LQKENI. The CDR3 has 16 amino acids. V lost 3 bases to trimming and J lost 2 bases, with 17 bases between them. DNA of the CDR3: TGTGCCAGCTCACCCTACTCGGGACCCTCGCCCTACGAGCAGTACTTC. Its protein product is CASSPYSGPSPYEQYF.

Notes on this clonotype: A much larger clone lies a single base off, so this may be a read error. CDR3 sequence: CASSPRLARGGGDEQYF. The CDR3 nucleotides are TGTGCCAGCAGTCCGAGACTAGCGCGGGGCGGGGGTGACGAGCAGTACTTC. The chain uses TRBV12-3 or TRBV12-4 and TRBJ2-7, with 8 bases aligning to TRBD2. The CDR3 totals 17 residues. V dropped 5 bases and J dropped 5; count of bases not matched to a gene: 17.